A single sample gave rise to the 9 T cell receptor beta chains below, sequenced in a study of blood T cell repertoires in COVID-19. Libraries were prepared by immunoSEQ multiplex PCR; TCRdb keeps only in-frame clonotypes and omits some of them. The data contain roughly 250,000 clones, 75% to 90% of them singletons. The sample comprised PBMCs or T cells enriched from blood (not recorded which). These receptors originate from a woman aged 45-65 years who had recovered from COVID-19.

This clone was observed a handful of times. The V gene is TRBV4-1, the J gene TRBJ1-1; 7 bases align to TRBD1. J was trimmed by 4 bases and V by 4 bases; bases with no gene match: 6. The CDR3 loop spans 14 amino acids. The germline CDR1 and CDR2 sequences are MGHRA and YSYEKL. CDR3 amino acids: CASSLQGVGTEAFF. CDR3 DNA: TGCGCCAGCAGCCTCCAGGGGGTAGGCACTGAAGCTTTCTTT.

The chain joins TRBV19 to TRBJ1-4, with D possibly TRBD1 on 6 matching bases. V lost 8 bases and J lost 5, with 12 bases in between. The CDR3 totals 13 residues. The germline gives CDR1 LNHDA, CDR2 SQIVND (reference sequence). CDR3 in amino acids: CASSRGGNEKLFF. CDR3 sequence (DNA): TGTGCCAGTTCCAGAGGGGGAAATGAAAAACTGTTTTTT.

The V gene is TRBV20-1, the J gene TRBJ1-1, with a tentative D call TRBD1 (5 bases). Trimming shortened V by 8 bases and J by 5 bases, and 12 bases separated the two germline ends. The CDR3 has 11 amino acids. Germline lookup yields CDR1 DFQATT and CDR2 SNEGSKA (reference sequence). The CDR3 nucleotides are TGCAGTATAAGGGGTTTAACTGAAGCTTTCTTT. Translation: CSIRGLTEAFF.

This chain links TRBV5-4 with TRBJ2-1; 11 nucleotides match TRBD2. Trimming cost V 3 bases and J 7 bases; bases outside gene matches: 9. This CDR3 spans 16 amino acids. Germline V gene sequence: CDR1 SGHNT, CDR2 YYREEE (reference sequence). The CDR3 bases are TGTGCCAGCAGCTCCTATACTAGCGGGAGAAAGAATGAGCAGTTCTTC. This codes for CASSSYTSGRKNEQFF.

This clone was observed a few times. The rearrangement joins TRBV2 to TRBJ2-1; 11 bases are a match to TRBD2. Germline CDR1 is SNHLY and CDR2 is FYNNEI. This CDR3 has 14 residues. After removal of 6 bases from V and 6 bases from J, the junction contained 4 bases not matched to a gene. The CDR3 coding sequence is TGTGCCAGCAGGGGACTAGCGGACAGCAATGAGCAGTTCTTC. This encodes CASRGLADSNEQFF.

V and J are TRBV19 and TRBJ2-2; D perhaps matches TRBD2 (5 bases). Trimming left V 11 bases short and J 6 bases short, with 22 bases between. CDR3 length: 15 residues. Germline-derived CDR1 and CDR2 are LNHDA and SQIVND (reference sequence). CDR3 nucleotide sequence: TGTGCCTCCAGGTGGTCTCCAACCGGGGCCGGGGAGCTGTTTTTT. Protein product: CASRWSPTGAGELFF.

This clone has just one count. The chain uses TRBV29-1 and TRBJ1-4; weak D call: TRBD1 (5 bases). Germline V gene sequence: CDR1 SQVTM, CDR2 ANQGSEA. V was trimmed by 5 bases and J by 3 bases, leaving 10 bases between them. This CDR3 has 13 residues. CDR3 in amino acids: CSVSSGANEKLFF. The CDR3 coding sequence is TGCAGCGTTAGCTCGGGGGCTAATGAAAAACTGTTTTTT.

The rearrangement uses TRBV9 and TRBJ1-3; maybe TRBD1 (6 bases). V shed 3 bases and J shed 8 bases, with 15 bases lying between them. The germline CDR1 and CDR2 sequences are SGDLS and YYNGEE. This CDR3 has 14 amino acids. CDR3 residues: CASSGTVDWDTIYF. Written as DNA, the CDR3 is TGTGCCAGCAGCGGGACAGTGGATTGGGACACCATATATTTT.

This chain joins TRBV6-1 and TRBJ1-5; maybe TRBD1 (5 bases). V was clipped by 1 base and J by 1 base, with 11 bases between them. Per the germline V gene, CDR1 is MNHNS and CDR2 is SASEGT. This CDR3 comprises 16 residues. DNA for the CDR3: TGTGCCAGCAGTGAAGTTGGGGCGGCCAGCAATCAGCCCCAGCATTTT. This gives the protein CASSEVGAASNQPQHF.